The 20 T cell receptor beta chains reported below all come from one sample, sequenced in a study of blood T cell repertoires in COVID-19. Assay used: immunoSEQ multiplex PCR; TCRdb lists only in-frame clones, some missing. This table holds around 90,000 clones, around 80% found once. Input material: peripheral blood. The origin of the receptors is a human donor in a cohort sampled during active COVID-19.

The chain has TRBV5-5 and TRBJ1-3; 7 positions agree with TRBD1. The CDR3 runs 16 residues. Germline-derived CDR1 and CDR2 are SGHKS and YYEKEE (reference sequence). The V segment lost 6 bases and the J segment 0 bases; nucleotides outside the gene matches: 9. The CDR3 bases are TGTGCCAGCAACCCCCCGGGACAGTACTCTGGAAACACCATATATTTT. This translates into CASNPPGQYSGNTIYF.

J is TRBJ2-7 and V is TRBV6-6; D may be TRBD2 (6 bases). V was cut by 6 bases and J by 7 bases, with 16 bases left in between. Germline-derived CDR1 and CDR2 are MNHNY and SVGAGI (reference sequence). This CDR3 is 13 amino acids long. This CDR3 reads CASSPLGAGEQYF. The CDR3 DNA follows: TGTGCCAGCAGCCCTCTTGGTGCGGGGGAGCAGTACTTC.

The genes are TRBV28 and TRBJ2-6, with a possible D match to TRBD1 (6 bases). V was cut by 6 bases and J by 2 bases, with 11 bases left in between. The CDR3 covers 15 residues. CDR1 is MDHEN and CDR2 is SYDVKM in the germline V gene. CDR3 bases: TGTGCCAGCAGCGTTTGGGGGCCTGGGGCCAACGTCCTGACTTTC. It yields the protein CASSVWGPGANVLTF.

This clone was observed a single time. The chain carries TRBV6-5 and TRBJ2-1; tentatively, D is TRBD2 (6 bases). Trimming removed 11 bases at V and 5 bases at J, with 10 bases between. CDR1 and CDR2 from the germline V gene are MNHEY and SVGAGI. The CDR3 covers 11 residues. The CDR3 loop is CAGGRNNEQFF. Here the CDR3 DNA reads TGTGCCGGAGGGCGTAACAATGAGCAGTTCTTC.

The rearrangement uses TRBV10-1 and TRBJ2-1; 9 bases map to TRBD2. Germline trimming cut 2 bases from V and 4 bases from J; bases unmatched to any gene: 12. In germline, CDR1 is WNHNN, CDR2 SYGVQD (reference sequence). The CDR3 spans 18 residues. CDR3 in amino acids: CASSEQVAGGGPYNEQFF. In DNA form, the CDR3 reads TGCGCCAGCAGTGAGCAGGTGGCGGGAGGGGGGCCTTACAATGAGCAGTTCTTC.

The chain combines TRBV7-3 with TRBJ2-7, with 9 bases fitting TRBD2. The CDR3 is 17 amino acids. Germline V gives CDR1 SGHTA, CDR2 FQGTGA. V was pared by 4 bases and J by 0 bases, with 10 bases of the junction left unmatched. Here the CDR3 reads CASSSYNGREGSYEQYF. The CDR3, as DNA: TGTGCCAGCAGCTCCTATAATGGGCGGGAGGGCTCCTACGAGCAGTACTTC.

The chain links TRBV10-3 to TRBJ1-4; D possibly corresponds to TRBD1 (6 bases). Trimming cost V 2 bases and J 6 bases, with 10 bases left between them. The CDR3 consists of 14 residues. Germline V gene lookup returns CDR1 ENHRY and CDR2 SYGVKD. The CDR3 here is CAISETGGHEKLFF. The CDR3 nucleotides are TGTGCCATCAGTGAGACGGGGGGGCATGAAAAACTGTTTTTT.

The rearrangement uses TRBV12-3 or TRBV12-4 and TRBJ1-1; the D is unclear. The CDR3 has 13 amino acids. V lost 6 bases, J lost 7 bases, and 15 bases lay in between. The CDR3 bases are TGTGCCAGCAGGGTCGAGGGTTTTAATGAAGCTTTCTTT. Amino acid sequence: CASRVEGFNEAFF.

This clone came up once. J is TRBJ1-5 and V is TRBV30; D remains ambiguous. The CDR3 extends over 13 amino acids. Germline V CDR1 and CDR2: GTSNPN, SVGIG (reference sequence). V was pared by 1 base and J by 4 bases, with 8 bases between. CDR3 amino acids: CAWSDGDNQPQHF. The CDR3 nucleotides read TGTGCCTGGAGTGATGGAGATAATCAGCCCCAGCATTTT. The variable domain in full, completed from reference TRBV30 and TRBJ1-5, reads SQTIHQWPATLVQPVGSPLSLECTVEGTSNPNLYWYRQAAGRGLQLLFYSVGIGQISSEVPQNLSASRPQDRQFILSSKKLLLSDSGFYLCAWSDGDNQPQHFGDGTRLSIL.

The rearrangement joins TRBV4-2 to TRBJ1-1; TRBD1 aligns across 7 bases. The germline gives CDR1 LGHNA, CDR2 YNFKEQ. The CDR3 length is 15 residues. Germline trimming cut 0 bases from V and 7 bases from J; bases unmatched to any gene: 8. The CDR3 here is CASSQEDRNTIEAFF. CDR3 nucleotide sequence: TGTGCCAGCAGCCAAGAGGACAGGAATACTATTGAAGCTTTCTTT.

Only one count was recorded for this clone. The chain has TRBV5-1 and TRBJ2-7, with D possibly being TRBD2 (6 bases). V dropped 3 bases and J dropped 2 bases, with 15 bases sitting between them. CDR1 and CDR2 (germline): SGHRS, YFSETQ. The CDR3 is 15 residues long. The CDR3 DNA reads TGCGCCAGCAGCTCAACTGGAGGGCCCGCCTACGAGCAGTACTTC. The encoded protein is CASSSTGGPAYEQYF.

J is TRBJ2-7 and V is TRBV30; a possible D gene is TRBD1 (5 bases). Germline V gene sequence: CDR1 GTSNPN, CDR2 SVGIG (reference sequence). V lost 0 bases and J lost 10, with 10 bases in between. The CDR3 is 11 amino acids. The CDR3 loop is CAWSVVQDQYF. CDR3 sequence (DNA): TGTGCCTGGAGTGTTGTACAGGATCAGTACTTC.

This clone has only a few counts. The chain couples TRBV9 to TRBJ1-2; D is perhaps TRBD1 (5 bases). The CDR3 is 16 amino acids. The germline gives CDR1 SGDLS, CDR2 YYNGEE. Trimming took 0 bases from V and 8 from J, leaving 20 bases between them. Written as DNA, the CDR3 is TGTGCCAGCAGCGTAGGGGCGGCAGGGAATGGTTACGGCTACACCTTC. Protein product: CASSVGAAGNGYGYTF.

This chain joins TRBV18 and TRBJ1-5; D is unclear. Trimming stripped 3 bases from V and 2 bases from J, with 8 bases between. CDR3 length: 14 residues. The germline V gene has CDR1 KGHSH and CDR2 LQKENI. In DNA form, the CDR3 reads TGTGCCAGCTCACCCGCGGGTGGCAATCAGCCCCAGCATTTT. Its protein product is CASSPAGGNQPQHF.

This clone was seen only a few times. The chain carries TRBV14 and TRBJ2-3; 12 bases line up with TRBD2. The junction had 3 bases not matched to a gene; V was cut back by 5 bases and J by 3 bases. The length of the CDR3 is 15 residues. Germline-derived CDR1 and CDR2 are SGHDN and FVKESK. The DNA of the CDR3 is TGTGCCAGCAGCTGGACTAGCGGGATTACAGATACGCAGTATTTT. Translated, it gives CASSWTSGITDTQYF.

CDR3 in DNA: TGTGCCAGCAGGGACCCGGGACAGGAAGATACATCCTACGAGCAGTACTTC. This gives the protein CASRDPGQEDTSYEQYF. This sequence joins TRBV2 and TRBJ2-7; 8 bases map to TRBD1. With 6 bases clipped from V and 1 base from J, the junction kept 14 bases outside the gene matches. The CDR3 loop spans 17 amino acids. Germline V CDR1 and CDR2: SNHLY, FYNNEI.

The rearrangement joins TRBV3-1 (or the pseudogene TRBV3-2) to TRBJ1-2; no reliable D call. This CDR3 is built from 15 residues. Germline values: CDR1 LGHDT, CDR2 YNNKEL (reference sequence). The V and J ends lost 0 bases and 6 bases respectively, with 14 bases between them. CDR3 coding DNA: TGTGCCAGCAGCCAAGATAGGAGGGCGCGGGATGGCTACACCTTC. Translating gives CASSQDRRARDGYTF.

V usage is TRBV7-7 and J usage is TRBJ2-7; the match to TRBD2 covers 8 bases. J was trimmed by 6 bases and V by 5 bases; bases with no gene match: 12. Germline CDR1 and CDR2: SSHAT and FNYEAQ (reference sequence). CDR3 length equals 15 residues. The CDR3 is CASSRTGTRVCEQYF. In DNA form, the CDR3 reads TGTGCCAGCAGCCGCACCGGGACTAGAGTCTGCGAGCAGTACTTC.

The chain recombines TRBV19 with TRBJ2-7, with 7 positions matching TRBD2. J was trimmed by 0 bases and V by 8 bases; bases with no gene match: 7. In germline, CDR1 is LNHDA, CDR2 SQIVND (reference sequence). CDR3 length equals 14 residues. The chain's CDR3 is CASSGEGYSYEQYF. For the CDR3, the DNA is TGTGCCAGTTCCGGGGAGGGCTACTCCTACGAGCAGTACTTC.

The rearrangement links TRBV6-6 to TRBJ1-5; D not certain. Germline V gene lookup returns CDR1 MNHNY and CDR2 SVGAGI (reference sequence). There are 14 residues in the CDR3. V gave up 0 bases and J gave up 4 bases, with 7 bases separating them. The CDR3 reads CASSYSSVNQPQHF. The DNA of the CDR3 is TGTGCCAGCAGTTACTCGAGTGTAAATCAGCCCCAGCATTTT.